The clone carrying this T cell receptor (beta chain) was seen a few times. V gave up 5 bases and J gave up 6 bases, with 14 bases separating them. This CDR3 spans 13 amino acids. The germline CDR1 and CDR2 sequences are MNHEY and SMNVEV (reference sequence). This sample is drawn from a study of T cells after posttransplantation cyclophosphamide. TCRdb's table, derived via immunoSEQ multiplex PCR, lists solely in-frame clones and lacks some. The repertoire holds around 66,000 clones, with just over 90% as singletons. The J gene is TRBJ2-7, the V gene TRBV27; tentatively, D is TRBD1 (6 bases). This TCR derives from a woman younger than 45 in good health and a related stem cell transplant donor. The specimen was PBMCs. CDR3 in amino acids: CASSLYRVSEQYF. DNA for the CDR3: TGTGCCAGCAGTCTATACAGGGTTTCCGAGCAGTACTTC.